This T cell receptor (beta chain) was obtained from a study of T cells in tuberculosis. Study overall: In South Africa, adults with active tuberculosis were compared with IGRA-negative and latently infected IGRA-positive adolescents.

The table came from immunoSEQ multiplex PCR; TCRdb's copy has only in-frame clones and leaves some out. This sample yields some 31,000 clones, of which around 95% are seen a single time; roughly 2.3% belongs to the top ten. Latent tuberculosis screening used tuberculin skin test and IGRA at entry. Material: PBMCs. This sequence originates from a donor aged 5-35 years with latent tuberculosis or without tuberculosis infection.

Written as DNA, the CDR3 is TGTGCCAGCAGCGATCTCAGGGGGCGCCAATTGAATGAGCAGTTCTTC. It specifies CASSDLRGRQLNEQFF. The rearrangement joins TRBV11-2 to TRBJ2-1, with 8 bases that match TRBD1. The trim removed 5 bases at V and 7 bases at J, leaving 13 bases unmatched. Germline V gene lookup returns CDR1 SGHAT and CDR2 FQNNGV. The CDR3 runs to 16 residues.